The 14 T cell receptor beta chains below come from one sample, sequenced in a study of spatial heterogeneity in lung cancer. Study-level points and caveats: Counts of expanded alpha and beta TCRs within tumors tracked the tumor nonsynonymous mutation count.

Their antigens are not known. TCRdb processed the 5' RACE reads anew with MiXCR; each CDR3 protein has one entry. The table records 13,000 or so distinct CDR3 sequences, roughly 5% of them present only once. Time point defined: sample taken at primary tumor resection. The material was lung tumor tissue, obtained at surgery. Source of these receptors: a male donor with early-stage non-small cell lung cancer.

This clonotype came up many times. This beta chain came through as a stray read in a library set up for alpha chains, and its size says little. V usage is TRBV18 and J usage is TRBJ1-1, with 7 nucleotides matching TRBD1. Germline CDR1 KGHSH, CDR2 LQKENI. The trim removed 2 bases at V and 0 bases at J, leaving 0 bases unmatched. The CDR3 runs 14 residues. Here the CDR3 reads CASSPGQVNTEAFF. The CDR3 bases are TGTGCCAGCTCACCAGGACAGGTGAACACTGAAGCTTTCTTT.

On this clonotype: Little can be read into the size of this beta chain, an off-target read in a library designed for alpha chains. J is TRBJ1-6 and V is TRBV28; D gene ambiguous. In germline, CDR1 is MDHEN, CDR2 SYDVKM. The CDR3 covers 12 residues. V shed 6 bases and J shed 6 bases, with 6 bases lying between them. The CDR3 loop is CASSTPNSPLHF. DNA for the CDR3: TGTGCCAGCAGCACCCCTAATTCACCCCTCCACTTT.

This clonotype was found a few times. Because the library targeted alpha chains, this beta chain is an off-target read whose size means little. The chain is built from TRBV5-1 and TRBJ2-7, with no clear D. Trimming stripped 0 bases from V and 4 bases from J, with 14 bases between. The CDR3 sequence is 15 residues long. Germline V gene data show CDR1 as SGHRS and CDR2 as YFSETQ. CDR3 residues: CASSLGHILLYEQYF. CDR3 DNA: TGCGCCAGCAGCTTGGGCCACATCTTACTATACGAGCAGTACTTC.

This clonotype was picked up a small number of times. This beta chain represents an off-target read in a library built for alpha chains; its size is of limited meaning. This sequence joins TRBV12-3 or TRBV12-4 and TRBJ2-7, with 9 bases lining up with TRBD1. Unmatched junction bases numbered 6, after V lost 5 bases and J lost 1 base. The CDR3 length is 15 residues. CDR3 nucleotides: TGTGCCAGCAGTCCCGGACAGGGGAGTTCCTACGAGCAGTACTTC. Protein sequence: CASSPGQGSSYEQYF.

This clonotype was seen many times. Being off target in a library aimed at alpha chains, this beta chain has a size of little meaning. The rearrangement joins TRBV30 to TRBJ2-3; a weak D match, TRBD1 (6 bases). The CDR3 has 16 amino acids. CDR1 and CDR2 (germline): GTSNPN, SVGIG (reference sequence). Trimming pared 4 bases from V and 0 bases from J, leaving 17 bases between. The DNA of the CDR3 is TGTGCCTGGACGCCGGGACACCTAATTAGCACAGATACGCAGTATTTT. This translates into CAWTPGHLISTDTQYF.

About this clonotype: Because the library targeted alpha chains, this beta chain is an off-target read whose size means little. This chain connects TRBV7-9 to TRBJ2-2; D is undetermined. The CDR3 totals 13 residues. CDR1 SEHNR and CDR2 FQNEAQ come from the germline V gene (reference sequence). V gave up 3 bases and J gave up 7 bases, with 9 bases separating them. The DNA of the CDR3 is TGTGCCAGCAGCTTCTTTGAGGACGGGGAGCTGTTTTTT. It is translated as CASSFFEDGELFF.

The sample holds many counts of this clonotype. As an off-target read in a library built for alpha chains, this beta chain has a frequency of little significance. The chain links TRBV5-5 to TRBJ1-5; D is undetermined. Germline lookup yields CDR1 SGHKS and CDR2 YYEKEE (reference sequence). V dropped 2 bases and J dropped 1 base, with 4 bases sitting between them. The CDR3 totals 13 residues. CDR3 amino acids: CASSFDSNQPQHF. CDR3 in DNA: TGTGCCAGCAGCTTCGACAGCAATCAGCCCCAGCATTTT.

This clonotype came up many times. Since the library was made to target alpha chains, this beta chain is a stray read and its abundance is not meaningful. The V and J genes are TRBV5-4 and TRBJ2-1; the match to TRBD2 covers 12 bases. Trimming cost V 4 bases and J 9 bases; bases outside gene matches: 5. Germline-derived CDR1 and CDR2 are SGHNT and YYREEE (reference sequence). The length of the CDR3 is 14 residues. The CDR3 nucleotides are TGTGCCAGCAGCACTGGACTAGCGGGATTTGAGCAGTTCTTC. The encoded protein is CASSTGLAGFEQFF.

There are many counts of this clonotype. Found in a library prepared for alpha chains, this beta chain is an off-target read, and its abundance has little meaning. The chain couples TRBV28 to TRBJ1-6, with D possibly TRBD1 on 5 matching bases. Trimming pared 4 bases from V and 0 bases from J, leaving 10 bases between. The V gene's germline CDR1 is MDHEN and CDR2 SYDVKM. The CDR3 is 16 residues long. The CDR3 protein is CASSSSGSSYNSPLHF. The CDR3 DNA reads TGTGCCAGCAGTTCTTCAGGGAGCTCCTATAATTCACCCCTCCACTTT.

As for this clonotype: With the library built for alpha chains, this beta chain is off target and its frequency is not meaningful. The chain is built from TRBV7-2 and TRBJ1-3, with a possible D match to TRBD1 (5 bases). Deletions cut 5 bases from V and 0 bases from J, with 8 bases between. In germline, CDR1 is SGHTA, CDR2 FQGNSA. The CDR3 loop spans 14 amino acids. CDR3 DNA: TGTGCCAGCAGCCGGACATTCTCTGGAAACACCATATATTTT. Translation: CASSRTFSGNTIYF.

This clonotype was seen at least ten times. The size of this beta chain means little, since it is a stray read in a library made for alpha chains. V gene TRBV10-3 combines with J gene TRBJ2-5, with a weak D call TRBD1 (5 bases). CDR1 is ENHRY and CDR2 is SYGVKD in the germline V gene. The CDR3 is 14 residues long. Trimming took 1 base from V and 2 from J, leaving 8 bases between them. In nucleotides, the CDR3 is TGTGCCATCAGTGAGTTGGGGCTTCAAGAGACCCAGTACTTC. It codes for CAISELGLQETQYF.

This clonotype was picked up many times. Within a library made for alpha chains, this beta chain is off target, and its count is uninformative. V is TRBV12-3 or TRBV12-4 and J is TRBJ1-5; TRBD1 agrees at 9 bases. V was clipped by 6 bases and J by 4 bases; unmatched bases: 10. The CDR3 runs 16 residues. The CDR3 region is CASSLSWTGENQPQHF. In DNA form, the CDR3 reads TGTGCCAGCAGCCTGTCCTGGACAGGGGAGAATCAGCCCCAGCATTTT.

Note on this clonotype: This beta chain is a stray read from a library made for alpha chains; its abundance is not meaningful. The CDR3 region has the DNA TGCGCCAGCAGCCAGTGGGAATATAATTCACCCCTCCACTTT. This codes for CASSQWEYNSPLHF. This rearrangement joins TRBV4-1 to TRBJ1-6; no reliable D call. V was clipped by 3 bases and J by 4 bases, with 7 bases between them. CDR3 length: 14 amino acids. The V gene's germline CDR1 is MGHRA and CDR2 YSYEKL.

This clonotype was recorded many times. The library was designed around alpha chains, so this beta chain is a stray read whose abundance carries little weight. V and J are TRBV28 and TRBJ1-4; D possibly corresponds to TRBD1 (6 bases). The CDR3 runs to 12 residues. The V end lost 5 bases, the J end lost 10 bases, and 11 bases lay between the germline ends. Germline V gene lookup returns CDR1 MDHEN and CDR2 SYDVKM. CDR3 amino acids: CASSQGTGKLFF. CDR3 coding DNA: TGTGCCAGCAGTCAGGGGACGGGAAAACTGTTTTTT.